This is a list of T cell receptor beta chains from one sample in a study of beta chain features in type 1 diabetes. Repertoires were generated with immunoSEQ multiplex PCR, while TCRdb's copy carries only in-frame clones and drops some. The data show under 300,000 clones, roughly 16% seen once. The sequenced sample consisted of naive CD4+ T cells from blood. The receptor set was obtained from a man between 25 and 39 years old with type 1 diabetes. Each CDR3 is given with its conserved first and last residue. D genes are given only for firm matches. Only some rows state a clone size, as once, few, many or a class for expanded clones.

clone_size j_call d_call v_call cdr3_nt cdr3_aa
. TRBJ2-1 . TRBV9 TGTGCCAGCAGCGTAGCGGCAGGGCGCATCTACAATGAGCAGTTCTTC CASSVAAGRIYNEQFF
few TRBJ2-1 . TRBV2 TGTGCCAGCTCCCTAGAGACCCACAATGAGCAGTTCTTC CASSLETHNEQFF
few TRBJ2-3 TRBD1 TRBV7-9 TGTGCCAGCAGACGCAGCGACCGGGACAGGGGACCCGGCACGCAGTATTTT CASRRSDRDRGPGTQYF
. TRBJ2-7 TRBD2 TRBV7-9 TGTGCCAGCAGCTTAGCTCGCGGGAGCTCCTCCTACGAGCAGTACTTC CASSLARGSSSYEQYF
. TRBJ2-5 . TRBV7-9 TGTGCCAGCAGCTCGCCCTCCCAAGAGACCCAGTACTTC CASSSPSQETQYF
few TRBJ2-5 . TRBV12-5 TGTGCTAGTGGTTTGGGCAGGGTACAAGAGACCCAGTACTTC CASGLGRVQETQYF
. TRBJ2-5 TRBD1 TRBV29-1 TGCAGCGTTGTTAGGGGGCCGGAGACCCAGTACTTC CSVVRGPETQYF
. TRBJ2-1 . TRBV29-1 TGCAGCGTTATGATACAGGGCATAAATGAGCAGTTCTTC CSVMIQGINEQFF
. TRBJ1-1 TRBD1 TRBV29-1 TGCAGCGTTGGGTACAGGGGGCGACGGGGCACTGAAGCTTTCTTT CSVGYRGRRGTEAFF
. TRBJ1-4 . TRBV7-9 TGTGCCAGCGTCGTGGCCGCGGTGGATGAAAAACTGTTTTTT CASVVAAVDEKLFF
. TRBJ2-5 . TRBV29-1 TGCAGCGTTGAAATGGGGCGTAGGGAGACCCAGTACTTC CSVEMGRRETQYF
. TRBJ1-4 . TRBV14 TGTGCCAGCAGCCCCCGGGTTTTGGGGGAAAAACTGTTTTTT CASSPRVLGEKLFF
few TRBJ2-5 . TRBV7-2 TGTGCCAGCAGCTTACCCCCGGAGACCCAGTACTTC CASSLPPETQYF
. TRBJ2-5 . TRBV7-9 TGTGCCAGCAGCTTTCAACTCGGTCGAGAGACCCAGTACTTC CASSFQLGRETQYF
. TRBJ2-2 . TRBV5-1 TGCGCCAGCAGCCCCGGCCAAACGAGCGCCGGGGAGCTGTTTTTT CASSPGQTSAGELFF
few TRBJ2-6 . TRBV28 TGTGCCAGTTACAGGGATCCTCTTGGGGCCAACGTCCTGACTTTC CASYRDPLGANVLTF
. TRBJ1-1 . TRBV28 TGTGCCAGCAACGGCTTTCCCGGCACTGAAGCTTTCTTT CASNGFPGTEAFF
. TRBJ2-5 . TRBV7-2 TGTGCCAGCAGCTTAATTGGGGAGAGGACCCAGTACTTC CASSLIGERTQYF
few TRBJ2-2 TRBD2 TRBV23-1 TGCGCCAGCATAGATCTGATTGGGACTAGCGGGAGCACCGGGGAGCTGTTTTTT CASIDLIGTSGSTGELFF
few TRBJ2-3 . TRBV11-2 TGTGCCAGCAGCTCGCAAAGCGGAGATACGCAGTATTTT CASSSQSGDTQYF
few TRBJ2-1 . TRBV9 TGTGCCAGCAGCACGACCGCTGACTCCTACAATGAGCAGTTCTTC CASSTTADSYNEQFF
. TRBJ1-4 . TRBV9 TGTGCCAGCAGCGTAGCAGGGTCCTATGAAAAACTGTTTTTT CASSVAGSYEKLFF
. TRBJ2-1 . TRBV27 TGTGCCAGCAGAGCCCCCTCCTACAATGAGCAGTTCTTC CASRAPSYNEQFF
. TRBJ2-3 TRBD2 TRBV7-7 TGTGCTAGCAGCGCTAGCGGGAGTCGGGCAGATACGCAGTATTTT CASSASGSRADTQYF
. TRBJ2-7 TRBD2 TRBV2 TGTGCCAGCATTCCGGGACTAGCGGGAGCCGAGCAGTACTTC CASIPGLAGAEQYF
. TRBJ2-1 TRBD1 TRBV9 TGTGCCAGCAGCCCCCGACAGGGGAGCTCCTACAATGAGCAGTTCTTC CASSPRQGSSYNEQFF
. TRBJ2-1 . TRBV30 TGTGCCTGGAGTACTTCCTACAATGAGCAGTTCTTC CAWSTSYNEQFF
. TRBJ2-2 . TRBV29-1 TGCAGCGTTGAAGAAAACAGTTACACCGGGGAGCTGTTTTTT CSVEENSYTGELFF
. TRBJ2-4 . TRBV28 TGTGCCAGCAGTTCACAGAGCAAAAACATTCAGTACTTC CASSSQSKNIQYF
few TRBJ2-1 TRBD2 TRBV7-9 TGTGCCAGCAGCGAGGGACTAGCGGGTACTAATGAGCAGTTCTTC CASSEGLAGTNEQFF
few TRBJ1-1 . TRBV6-1 TGTGCCATTCGAAGGGCTCTGAACACTGAAGCTTTCTTT CAIRRALNTEAFF
. TRBJ2-1 TRBD1 TRBV15 TGTGCCACCAGCAGGCCGGACAGGGGATATAGTGAGCAGTTCTTC CATSRPDRGYSEQFF
. TRBJ2-7 . TRBV15 TGTGCCACCAGCACGAGACACGGCGGCTCCTACGAGCAGTACTTC CATSTRHGGSYEQYF
few TRBJ2-4 . TRBV23-1 TGCGCCAGCAGCATGGAGGAGGGAAGGTCAAACATTCAGTACTTC CASSMEEGRSNIQYF
few TRBJ2-5 . TRBV6-6 TGTGCCAGCAGTCAGCAAGAGACCCAGTACTTC CASSQQETQYF
. TRBJ2-7 TRBD2 TRBV30 TGTGCCTGGAGGGTAGCGGGAGCGTTCTACGAGCAGTACTTC CAWRVAGAFYEQYF
. TRBJ2-1 TRBD1 TRBV27 TGTGCCAGCAGTTATCGGGACAGATTCAATGAGCAGTTCTTC CASSYRDRFNEQFF
few TRBJ2-5 TRBD2 TRBV7-2 TGTGCCAGCAGCCCTCGGACTAGCGGGCAAGAGACCCAGTACTTC CASSPRTSGQETQYF
few TRBJ1-5 . TRBV9 TGTGCCAGCAGCGTAGGGTCCGATCAGCCCCAGCATTTT CASSVGSDQPQHF
. TRBJ1-1 . TRBV29-1 TGCAGCGTTGCACCCAATTCAGCTTTCTTT CSVAPNSAFF
. TRBJ2-5 . TRBV5-4 TGTGCCAGCAGCTTGAGTGAGACCCAGTACTTC CASSLSETQYF
few TRBJ2-7 TRBD2 TRBV5-1 TGCGCCAGCAGTATGGTTAGCGGGAACTACGAGCAGTACTTC CASSMVSGNYEQYF
few TRBJ2-5 . TRBV10-3 TGTGCCATCAGTGGGTCCTTTGGGGCCCAGTACTTC CAISGSFGAQYF
few TRBJ2-1 . TRBV29-1 TGCAGCGTTGAATTGGACCGTAGACCCCGCTCCTACAATGAGCAGTTCTTC CSVELDRRPRSYNEQFF
. TRBJ2-3 TRBD2 TRBV9 TGTGCCAGCAGCGTAGGGGGACTAGCGAACACAGATACGCAGTATTTT CASSVGGLANTDTQYF
. TRBJ2-3 . TRBV6-1 TGTGCCAGCAGTGAAGCCGCAGCTTCAATCCAAGATACGCAGTATTTT CASSEAAASIQDTQYF
. TRBJ2-1 . TRBV29-1 TGCAGCGCACAACTAACAGGGAGTGAGCAGTTCTTC CSAQLTGSEQFF
. TRBJ1-5 . TRBV15 TGTGCCACCAGCAGAGATCCGGGTCCACAGCATTTT CATSRDPGPQHF
few TRBJ2-5 TRBD1 TRBV2 TGTGCCAGCAGTGTGGACAGGGGACAAGAGACCCAGTACTTC CASSVDRGQETQYF
. TRBJ1-5 . TRBV6-5 TGTGCCAGCAGCCCGACAGGATCTCAGCCCCAGCATTTT CASSPTGSQPQHF
few TRBJ2-5 . TRBV4-1 TGCGCCAGCAGCCAAGCACCGGGCGTGCTTTTGGGACCCGTGAACTTC CASSQAPGVLLGPVNF
. TRBJ2-5 TRBD1 TRBV7-9 TGTGCCAGCAGCTTCCGGACAGGGATGAACCAAGAGACCCAGTACTTC CASSFRTGMNQETQYF
few TRBJ2-5 . TRBV9 TGTGCCAGCAGCGTAAGGGTCGGGGAGACCCAGTACTTC CASSVRVGETQYF
few TRBJ2-5 . TRBV9 TGTGCCAGCAGCGTAGAAGGGGGTAGACAAGAGACCCAGTACTTC CASSVEGGRQETQYF
. TRBJ2-1 TRBD2 TRBV11-1 TGTGCCAGCAGCGTGACTAGCGGGAATCATGAGCAGTTCTTC CASSVTSGNHEQFF
. TRBJ1-5 . TRBV21-1 TGTGCCAGCAGCAAAGAGGAACCGGGACAGGCGCAAATGGGATATCAGCCCCAGCATTTT CASSKEEPGQAQMGYQPQHF
few TRBJ2-7 TRBD2 TRBV4-2 TGTGCCAGCAGCCAAGCTAGCGGGGACTACGAGCAGTACTTC CASSQASGDYEQYF
few TRBJ2-1 TRBD2 TRBV25-1 TGTGCCAGCGCGGTGAGCGGGAGTAGGGATGAGCAGTTCTTC CASAVSGSRDEQFF
. TRBJ1-2 . TRBV28 TGTGCCAGCAGTTCGGGACGGAACTATGGCTACACCTTC CASSSGRNYGYTF
few TRBJ2-1 . TRBV11-1 TGTGCCAGCAGCTTAGCGGTAGAGCGGCAGGCCTCCTACAATGAGCAGTTCTTC CASSLAVERQASYNEQFF